The 29 T cell receptor beta chains given below trace back to one sample, sequenced in a study of T cells expressing NK-cell markers. Reanalyzing the 5' RACE reads, TCRdb keeps one entry per CDR3 protein, without DNA. This listing includes roughly 380,000 distinct CDR3 sequences. Sequencing was carried out using blood T cells: a sorted CD56 or NKG2C T cell subset, CD4+ or CD8+ T cells, or bulk PBMC T cells (not recorded which). These receptors came from a man aged 18-70 years in good health.

This chain connects TRBV28 to TRBJ2-7; with no DNA, the TCRdb D assignment of TRBD2 cannot be verified. The V gene's germline CDR1 is MDHEN and CDR2 SYDVKM. This CDR3 has 11 amino acids. CDR3 amino acids: CASSLRGFRYF.

This chain links TRBV12-3 or TRBV12-4 with TRBJ2-7; TCRdb calls TRBD1, which cannot be checked without DNA. This CDR3 spans 15 amino acids. This CDR3 reads CASSPGGFEPYEQYF.

V gene TRBV13 combines with J gene TRBJ2-5; TCRdb proposes TRBD2, but this gene call is untestable without DNA. Germline CDR1 is PRHDT and CDR2 is FYEKMQ (reference sequence). The CDR3 runs 19 residues. The CDR3 is CASSPPWRGGRSVVETQYF.

This chain uses TRBV6-1 with TRBJ2-7; TCRdb indicates TRBD1, and absent DNA this call remains unverified. Germline CDR1 reads MNHNS; CDR2 reads SASEGT. The CDR3 covers 15 residues. This chain's CDR3 is CASRGVAGSSGEQYF.

The chain combines TRBV7-3 with TRBJ2-2. The CDR3 spans 16 residues. From germline, CDR1 is SGHTA and CDR2 FQGTGA. CDR3: CASSLVLTKNTGELFF.

The chain links TRBV6-1 to TRBJ2-2; TCRdb outputs TRBD1, but without DNA this stays unchecked. The germline gives CDR1 MNHNS, CDR2 SASEGT. CDR3 size: 15 residues. CDR3 protein: CASVPRAANTGELFF.

V gene TRBV6-5 combines with J gene TRBJ2-1; TCRdb's D call, TRBD2, is unchecked because there is no DNA. The CDR3 is 18 residues long. The germline CDR1 and CDR2 sequences are MNHEY and SVGAGI. The CDR3 protein is CASSYRLAGGPRDNEQFF.

V and J are TRBV5-1 and TRBJ2-1. From germline, CDR1 is SGHRS and CDR2 YFSETQ. The CDR3 covers 12 residues. CDR3 loop: CASSSGSRFAFF.

The J gene is TRBJ1-1, the V gene TRBV2; there is no DNA to check the TCRdb D call of TRBD1. The germline V gene has CDR1 SNHLY and CDR2 FYNNEI. This CDR3 is 14 amino acids long. The CDR3 protein is CASRGDRGNTEAFF.

This chain joins TRBV20-1 and TRBJ2-5; TCRdb proposes TRBD2, but this gene call is untestable without DNA. From germline, CDR1 is DFQATT and CDR2 SNEGSKA (reference sequence). CDR3 length: 15 amino acids. The CDR3 region is CSASKASGGPETQYF.

V gene TRBV6-1 combines with J gene TRBJ2-7; TCRdb indicates TRBD1, and absent DNA this call remains unverified. The germline CDR1 and CDR2 sequences are MNHNS and SASEGT. The CDR3 runs to 13 residues. CDR3 sequence: CASSGQGIDRQYF.

The chain uses TRBV20-1 and TRBJ2-1. The CDR3 spans 15 residues. The germline V gene encodes CDR1 DFQATT and CDR2 SNEGSKA (reference sequence). The CDR3 sequence: CSVRRQVALSNEQFF.

The J gene is TRBJ2-7, the V gene TRBV5-1. Looked up from germline, CDR1 is SGHRS and CDR2 is YFSETQ. The CDR3 has 14 amino acids. The CDR3 is CASSLAARGNEQYF.

CDR3 sequence reads: CASSSEVKTEAFF. The chain employs TRBV5-1 and TRBJ1-1. The CDR3 sequence is 13 residues long. CDR1 is SGHRS and CDR2 is YFSETQ in the germline V gene. Filled out from reference TRBV5-1 and TRBJ1-1, the complete variable domain reads KAGVTQTPRYLIKTRGQQVTLSCSPISGHRSVSWYQQTPGQGLQFLFEYFSETQRNKGNFPGRFSGRQFSNSRSEMNVSTLELGDSALYLCASSSEVKTEAFFGQGTRLTVV.

V is TRBV27 and J is TRBJ1-5; TCRdb gives TRBD1 as the D gene, but with no DNA this cannot be confirmed. The CDR3 has 14 amino acids. Germline CDR1 MNHEY, CDR2 SMNVEV (reference sequence). This CDR3 is CASSWRGPNQPQHF.

This chain links TRBV20-1 with TRBJ2-5; the D call of TRBD1 rests on TCRdb alone, since no DNA is present to check it. The CDR3 is 15 residues long. Germline V gene sequence: CDR1 DFQATT, CDR2 SNEGSKA (reference sequence). This CDR3 is CSARTTGGAEETQYF.

This chain links TRBV2 with TRBJ1-2. Germline CDR1 reads SNHLY; CDR2 reads FYNNEI. This CDR3 is 16 amino acids long. The CDR3 reads CASRLRQSGRQYGYTF.

This chain links TRBV18 with TRBJ2-7; the TCRdb call, TRBD1, lacks DNA for checking. CDR1 is KGHSH, CDR2 LQKENI, per germline. This CDR3 comprises 15 residues. This chain's CDR3 is CASSVGGVPSYEQYF.

V usage is TRBV19 and J usage is TRBJ2-7; TCRdb returns TRBD2, unconfirmable since there is no DNA. The germline V gene has CDR1 LNHDA and CDR2 SQIVND (reference sequence). The CDR3 runs to 19 residues. The chain's CDR3 is CASSIRIVGLAGEAYEQYF.

The V call is TRBV29-1, the J call TRBJ2-2; TCRdb's D gene call, TRBD1, goes unchecked for lack of DNA. The CDR3 is 14 residues long. In germline, CDR1 is SQVTM, CDR2 ANQGSEA. The CDR3: CSVGRGPGSGELFF.

The CDR3 sequence: CASSQRFSSHQPQHF. The V and J genes are TRBV3-1 and TRBJ1-5. The germline gives CDR1 LGHDT, CDR2 YNNKEL (reference sequence). The CDR3 extends over 15 amino acids.

V is TRBV6-1 and J is TRBJ1-4; TCRdb's D gene call, TRBD1, goes unchecked for lack of DNA. The CDR3 has 16 residues. CDR1 MNHNS and CDR2 SASEGT come from the germline V gene. CDR3 residues: CASSLPGQGAREKLFF.

This chain connects TRBV20-1 to TRBJ1-6; the TRBD1 assignment by TCRdb is unverifiable without DNA. Germline-derived CDR1 and CDR2 are DFQATT and SNEGSKA (reference sequence). The CDR3 length is 15 residues. CDR3 loop: CSAERTGVDNSPLHF.

This chain uses TRBV7-2 with TRBJ1-2; as DNA is missing, the TRBD1 call by TCRdb cannot be tested. Per the germline V gene, CDR1 is SGHTA and CDR2 is FQGNSA. This CDR3 region has 14 residues. The CDR3 loop reads CASSLTGKSGGYTF.

The V gene is TRBV14, the J gene TRBJ2-2. Germline CDR1 SGHDN, CDR2 FVKESK. CDR3 length equals 16 residues. The chain's CDR3 is CASSQITPRIPGELFF.

The chain combines TRBV6-5 with TRBJ1-4; TCRdb's D call, TRBD1, is unchecked because there is no DNA. This CDR3 spans 16 amino acids. In germline, CDR1 is MNHEY, CDR2 SVGAGI. CDR3 residues: CASSYRGQGANEKLFF.

V usage is TRBV7-9 and J usage is TRBJ2-3; TCRdb lists TRBD2, though no DNA is available to test this call. CDR1 is SEHNR, CDR2 FQNEAQ, per germline (reference sequence). The CDR3 spans 16 residues. The CDR3 loop is CASSLLAGGPKDTQYF.

The chain links TRBV18 to TRBJ2-7; TCRdb reports TRBD1, a call that lacks DNA to check it against. The V gene's germline CDR1 is KGHSH and CDR2 LQKENI. The CDR3 loop spans 13 amino acids. CDR3 residues: CASSTGGEYEQYF.

CDR3 in amino acids: CSAWDSTTQHF. The rearrangement uses TRBV20-1 and TRBJ1-5; TCRdb returns TRBD1, unconfirmable since there is no DNA. The CDR3 loop spans 11 amino acids. Germline values: CDR1 DFQATT, CDR2 SNEGSKA (reference sequence).